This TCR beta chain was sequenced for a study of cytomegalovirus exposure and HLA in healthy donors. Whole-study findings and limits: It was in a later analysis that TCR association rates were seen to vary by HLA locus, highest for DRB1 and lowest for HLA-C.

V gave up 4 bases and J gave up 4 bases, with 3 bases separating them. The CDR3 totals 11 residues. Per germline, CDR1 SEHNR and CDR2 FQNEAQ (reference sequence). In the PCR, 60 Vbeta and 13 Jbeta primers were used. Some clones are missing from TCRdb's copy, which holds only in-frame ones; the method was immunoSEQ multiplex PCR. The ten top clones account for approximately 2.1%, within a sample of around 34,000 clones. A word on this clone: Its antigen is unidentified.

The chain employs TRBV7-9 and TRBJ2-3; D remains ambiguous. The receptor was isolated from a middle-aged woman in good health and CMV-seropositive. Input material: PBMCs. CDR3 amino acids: CASSSADTQYF. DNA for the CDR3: TGTGCCAGCAGCTCCGCAGATACGCAGTATTTT.